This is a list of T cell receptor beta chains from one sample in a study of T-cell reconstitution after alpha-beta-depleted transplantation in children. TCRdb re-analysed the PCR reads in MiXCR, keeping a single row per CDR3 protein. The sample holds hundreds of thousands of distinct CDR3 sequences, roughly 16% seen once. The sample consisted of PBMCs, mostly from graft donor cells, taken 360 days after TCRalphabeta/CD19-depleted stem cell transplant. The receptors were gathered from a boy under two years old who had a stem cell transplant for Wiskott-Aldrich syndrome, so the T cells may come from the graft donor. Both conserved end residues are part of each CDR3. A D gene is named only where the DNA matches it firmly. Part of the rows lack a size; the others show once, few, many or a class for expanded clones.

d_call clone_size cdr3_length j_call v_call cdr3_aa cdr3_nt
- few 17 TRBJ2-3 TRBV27 CASSPPERLAGRDTQYF TGTGCCAGCAGTCCTCCTGAACGGCTCGCAGGGCGAGATACGCAGTATTTT
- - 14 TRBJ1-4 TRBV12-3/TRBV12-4 CASSWGITNEKLFF TGTGCCAGCAGTTGGGGAATAACTAATGAAAAACTGTTTTTT
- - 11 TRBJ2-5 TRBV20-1 CSAGSRETQYF TGCAGTGCAGGGTCCCGAGAGACCCAGTACTTC
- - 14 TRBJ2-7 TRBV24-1 CATSDTDREGEQYF TGTGCCACCAGTGACACGGACAGGGAGGGCGAGCAGTACTTC
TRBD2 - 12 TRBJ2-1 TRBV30 CAWGGTTNEQFF TGTGCCTGGGGAGGGACTACCAATGAGCAGTTCTTC
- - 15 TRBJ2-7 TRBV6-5 CASSYSEGGGYEQYF TGTGCCAGCAGTTACTCTGAGGGGGGGGGCTACGAGCAGTACTTC
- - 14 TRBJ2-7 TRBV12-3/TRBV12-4 CASSFYRLGYEQYF TGTGCCAGCAGTTTCTACCGCTTAGGCTACGAGCAGTACTTC
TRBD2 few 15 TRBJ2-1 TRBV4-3 CASSQGLAVNNEQFF TGCGCCAGCAGCCAGGGACTAGCGGTAAACAATGAGCAGTTCTTC
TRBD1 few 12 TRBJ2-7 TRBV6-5 CATRDSSYEQYF TGTGCCACCCGGGACAGCTCCTACGAGCAGTACTTC
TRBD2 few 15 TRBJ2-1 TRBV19 CASRKVGGIYNEQFF TGTGCCAGTAGAAAAGTGGGAGGGATCTACAATGAGCAGTTCTTC
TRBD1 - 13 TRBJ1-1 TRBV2 CASTDRVGTEAFF TGTGCCAGCACCGACAGGGTGGGGACTGAAGCTTTCTTT
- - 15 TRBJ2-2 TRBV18 CASSPWTTNTGELFF TGTGCCAGCTCACCATGGACTACGAACACCGGGGAGCTGTTTTTT
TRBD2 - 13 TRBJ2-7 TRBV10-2 CASHTSGRGEQYF TGCGCCAGCCATACTAGCGGGAGGGGGGAGCAGTACTTC
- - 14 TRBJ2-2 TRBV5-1 CASKVGPNTGELFF TGCGCCAGCAAAGTGGGACCGAACACCGGGGAGCTGTTTTTT
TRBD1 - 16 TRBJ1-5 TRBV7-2 CASSLALDRGLQPQHF TGTGCCAGCAGCTTAGCGCTCGACAGGGGGCTTCAGCCCCAGCATTTT
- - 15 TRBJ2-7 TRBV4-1 CASSQEGNLPYEQYF TGCGCCAGCAGCCAAGAGGGCAACCTCCCCTACGAGCAGTACTTC
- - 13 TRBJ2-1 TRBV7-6 CASSLEGPLEQFF TGTGCCAGCAGCTTAGAGGGACCCCTCGAGCAGTTCTTC
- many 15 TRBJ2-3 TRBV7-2 CASSPRPGPPHTQYF TGTGCCAGCAGCCCGAGACCGGGACCCCCCCATACGCAGTATTTT
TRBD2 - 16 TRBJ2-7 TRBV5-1 CASSLGLAGLSYEQYF TGCGCCAGCAGCTTGGGACTAGCGGGCCTATCCTACGAGCAGTACTTC
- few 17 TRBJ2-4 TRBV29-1 CSVEGPRRGAPRDIQYF TGCAGCGTTGAAGGCCCTCGGAGGGGGGCCCCCAGGGACATTCAGTACTTC
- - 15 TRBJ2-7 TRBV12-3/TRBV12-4 CASSLTGGRSYEQYF TGTGCCAGCAGTTTAACCGGCGGTCGCTCCTACGAGCAGTACTTC
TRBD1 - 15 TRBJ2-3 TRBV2 CASSWTGPSTDTQYF TGTGCCAGCAGTTGGACAGGACCTAGCACAGATACGCAGTATTTT
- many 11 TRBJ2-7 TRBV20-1 CSVGRAYEQYF TGCAGTGTAGGCAGGGCCTACGAGCAGTACTTC
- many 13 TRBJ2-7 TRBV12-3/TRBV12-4 CASSYGTSYEQYF TGTGCCAGCAGTTACGGTACTTCCTACGAGCAGTACTTC
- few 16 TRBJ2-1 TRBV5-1 CASSLAILKGGNEQFF TGCGCCAGCAGCTTGGCCATCCTAAAGGGGGGCAATGAGCAGTTCTTC
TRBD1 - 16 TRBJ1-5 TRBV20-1 CSAREWEGTGNQPQHF TGCAGTGCTAGAGAATGGGAAGGGACAGGCAATCAGCCCCAGCATTTT
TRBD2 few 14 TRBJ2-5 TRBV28 CASRSGGIQETQYF TGTGCCAGCAGGAGCGGGGGGATCCAAGAGACCCAGTACTTC
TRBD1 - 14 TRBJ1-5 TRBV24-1 CATSPGGADQPQHF TGTGCCACCAGCCCAGGGGGCGCGGATCAGCCCCAGCATTTT
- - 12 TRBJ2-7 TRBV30 CAWGGRRDEQYF TGTGCCTGGGGGGGAAGAAGGGACGAGCAGTACTTC
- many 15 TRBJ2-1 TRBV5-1 CASSLASGTYNEQFF TGCGCCAGCAGCTTGGCGTCGGGGACCTACAATGAGCAGTTCTTC
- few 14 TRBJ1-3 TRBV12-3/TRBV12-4 CAMSRGSSGNTIYF TGTGCCATGTCGAGGGGCTCCTCTGGAAACACCATATATTTT
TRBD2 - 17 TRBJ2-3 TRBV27 CASSLREAGARADTQYF TGTGCCAGCAGTTTAAGGGAAGCGGGGGCGCGTGCAGATACGCAGTATTTT
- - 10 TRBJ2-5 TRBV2 CASSSVTQYF TGTGCCAGTAGTAGTGTAACCCAGTACTTC
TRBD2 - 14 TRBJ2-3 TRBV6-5 CASQTSGGLDTQYF TGTGCCAGCCAGACTAGCGGGGGTCTGGATACGCAGTATTTT
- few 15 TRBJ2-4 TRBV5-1 CASSFNRDAGNIQYF TGCGCCAGCAGCTTCAACCGGGACGCGGGGAACATTCAGTACTTC
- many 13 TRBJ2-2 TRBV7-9 CASSLEGGGELFF TGTGCCAGCAGCTTAGAAGGCGGCGGGGAGCTGTTTTTT
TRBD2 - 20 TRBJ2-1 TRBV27 CASSLSRTSGSPSSYNEQFF TGTGCCAGCAGTTTATCCCGGACTAGCGGGAGTCCCAGCTCCTACAATGAGCAGTTCTTC
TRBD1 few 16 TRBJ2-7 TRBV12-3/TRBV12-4 CASSSLPRGLKYEQYF TGTGCCAGCAGTTCCCTCCCTAGGGGGCTAAAGTACGAGCAGTACTTC
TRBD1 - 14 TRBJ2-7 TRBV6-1 CASGGTGGSYEQYF TGTGCCAGCGGCGGGACAGGGGGTTCCTACGAGCAGTACTTC
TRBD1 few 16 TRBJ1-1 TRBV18 CASSRWDSLTNTEAFF TGTGCCAGCTCACGCTGGGACAGCCTTACGAACACTGAAGCTTTCTTT